This record covers a single T cell receptor (beta chain). No cognate antigen has been identified for it. Base quality data are lacking; no much larger clone is found one base away. Germline trimming amounts to 4 bases on V and 0 bases on J, with 14 as the count of junction bases outside the gene matches. Inclusive of the bounding cysteine and phenylalanine, the CDR3 is 19 residues long. Here the CDR3 DNA is all that survives: 57 bases in frame from base 1. CDR1 and CDR2, per the germline V gene (reference sequence), are LNHDA and SQIVND. TCRbeta CDR3 regions were amplified from genomic DNA using the immunoSEQ Assay, a bias-controlled multiplex PCR. As for the authors' bioinformatics: The number of nucleated cells in each sample was estimated by amplification of reference gene primers within the assay. Sequence reads were collapsed and filtered to measure the absolute abundance of every unique TCRbeta CDR3 rearrangement. For each sample, productive Simpson clonality was calculated as the square root of Simpson's diversity index across productive rearrangements. Here the immuneACCESS table is served through TCRdb, limited to in-frame sequences with V and J called. Missing clones are a known gap in these copies; in checked studies unresolved V genes cover under half, and the rest lacks a known reason. V and J calls and clone size are those listed in that table; D and trimming were worked out from the DNA. For this sample the table gives 140,000 to 150,000 clones, of which roughly 79% were detected only once. In total, the top ten clones hold roughly 8.4% of the sample.

The sample comes from a study of blood T cell repertoires in COVID-19 (dated by TCRdb to the early 2020s). A note on the overall study: The collaborator samples originated in the United States, Italy and Spain and spanned the acute and convalescent phases of COVID-19. The prospective study material was composed of cDNA or gDNA derived from T cells, B-cell-depleted T cells, or PBMCs. The dataset comprised deeply sampled blood TCRbeta repertoires from subjects exposed to, actively infected with, or recovered from COVID-19. A freely available public database, intended as a resource for researchers studying the immune response to SARS-CoV-2, is where the repertoires were released. Samples came from the ongoing ImmuneRACE study (first 160 participants) plus 1,254 subjects from 6 global collaborators. The sample metadata nearly always contained a de-identified subject ID, COVID-19 status, age in years and sex. HLA class I and class II types, where available, came from metadata supplied by the sample provider rather than from assay-based typing. What the authors observed across the whole study: Clinical and demographic metadata were provided uncurated, with the amount varying by source and participant.

Collaborating institutions collected whole blood in K2EDTA tubes following their own protocols. Collaborator samples were shipped for TCRbeta analysis as frozen whole blood, isolated PBMCs, or DNA extracted from either sample type. The clonotype was recovered from a human donor with acute or convalescent COVID-19. The donor label of this sample is uncertain. In this chain, TRBV19 is recombined with TRBJ2-4, with TRBD1 matching 8 junction bases. The material sequenced was peripheral blood. The DNA sequence reads TGTGCCAGTAGTAGGCAGGGGGCTCAGGCTTATCTAGCCAAAAACATTCAGTACTTC. The translation is CASSRQGAQAYLAKNIQYF.